This section outlines one T cell receptor beta chain sequence together with its context. This clonotype came up many times. The target of this receptor is not known. A single base separates this from a much larger clone, so it may be a read error. Stable Graves' hyperthyroidism was defined as no progression to ophthalmopathy during 18 months of follow-up. The hyperthyroidism patients were between 18 and 65 years old and newly diagnosed, with a disease duration of less than 2 months. Patients with uncontrolled infections, other autoimmune diseases, pregnancy or lactation were excluded. Diagnoses relied on clinical symptoms, serum thyroxine and TRAb, thyroid ultrasound and orbital computed tomography. PBMCs were isolated from approximately 10 ml of fresh peripheral blood by Ficoll-Paque density gradient centrifugation. Total RNA was extracted using Trizol reagent, and RNA quality was assessed on an Agilent 2100 Bioanalyzer.

This record belongs to a study of T cells in Graves' hyperthyroidism and ophthalmopathy (dated by TCRdb to 2018 to 2020). The study in broad terms: Peripheral blood samples were taken at the time of initial diagnosis, prior to any treatment. To identify TCR V-J signatures that set the groups apart, the researchers used a discovery cohort of about a hundred patients, made up of roughly 45 with Graves' ophthalmopathy and around 58 with stable Graves' hyperthyroidism. An independent validation cohort of about 19 hyperthyroidism patients and 15 or so patients who later progressed to ophthalmopathy tested prospective prediction of ophthalmopathy. For training and testing, the 100 or so patients in the discovery cohort were randomly divided in a 7:3 ratio. In more than five Graves' hyperthyroidism patients, the study also compared T-cell repertoires from thyroid tissue with T-cell repertoires from blood. After sampling, hyperthyroidism patients received methimazole starting at 30 mg daily, and ophthalmopathy patients received high-dose intravenous methylprednisolone. The paper describes TCR Vbeta CDR3 sequencing of 135 peripheral blood samples, made up of roughly 45 ophthalmopathy patients, approximately 76 hyperthyroidism patients and 17 progressor patients. What the work shows at the level of the full study, not this receptor alone: Ophthalmopathy was separated from stable hyperthyroidism by a 13 V-J signature model, with approximately 89% sensitivity and about 81% specificity obtained in cross-validation and 80%/75% obtained in testing. Sample size was not statistically predetermined, and blinding of investigators to group allocation was not performed. Blood samples also contained most of the expanded thyroid clonotypes (frequency above 0.001), which suggests that blood repertoires may reflect thyroid immune responses. During validation, the model predicted progression to ophthalmopathy a median of approximately 6 months ahead of onset, with almost 71% sensitivity and roughly 72% specificity.

For CDR1 and CDR2, the germline V gene lists SNHLY and FYNNEI. The cysteine opens and the phenylalanine closes a CDR3 of 14 amino acids. The entry retains the CDR3 DNA only, 42 bases that are in frame from base 1. The TCR beta CDR3 regions were amplified from the RNA transcripts. For the first round of RT-PCR on the TCR CDR3, the HTBI primer set was used together with the Qiagen OneStep RT-PCR kit. A second multiplex PCR round built the libraries, followed by size selection and purification. Sequencing of the libraries was done on an Illumina HiSeq2000 using paired-end 100 bp reads. The authors' analysis ran thus. SOAPnuke was used to process the raw data, removing reads that contained adapters or uncalled bases, had a mean Phred below 15, or lacked an exact match to the constant primer or identifier. COPE v1.2.5 was used to merge the high-quality paired reads, and each unique nucleotide sequence was defined as a clonotype. Clonotypes were aligned to IMGT TRBV, TRBD and TRBJ reference segments using MiTCR v1.1. Only V-J combinations with frequency above 0.0001, covering about 99% of repertoires, were analysed. A TCS score was defined as the ratio between F50 (clonal expansion) and ExV (chaos), using BLOSUM62-based TCRdist between CDR3 peptides within each V-J. Welch's t-statistics and random forest reduced roughly 540 V-J features to 10 to 15, which were used in a naive Bayes classifier (R e1071). Starting from the raw public reads, TCRdb applied fastp trimming at Q25, assembled clones with MiXCR and retained in-frame beta chains. CDR3 protein sequences are deduplicated, and each keeps its most common genes and DNA. TCRdb's processing, not the authors', yielded these V and J calls. The sample records a few hundred thousand distinct CDR3 sequences, roughly an eighth of which are singletons. The top ten constitute around a tenth of the sample.

Specimen: blood. This receptor was identified in a woman younger than 30 with Graves' hyperthyroidism. The chain was built from TRBV2 and TRBJ2-1, with TRBD2 matching 8 junction bases. The DNA reads as follows: TGTGCCAGCAGTTGGAGCGGGAGTTACAGTGAGCAGTTCTTC. Its amino acids are CASSWSGSYSEQFF.